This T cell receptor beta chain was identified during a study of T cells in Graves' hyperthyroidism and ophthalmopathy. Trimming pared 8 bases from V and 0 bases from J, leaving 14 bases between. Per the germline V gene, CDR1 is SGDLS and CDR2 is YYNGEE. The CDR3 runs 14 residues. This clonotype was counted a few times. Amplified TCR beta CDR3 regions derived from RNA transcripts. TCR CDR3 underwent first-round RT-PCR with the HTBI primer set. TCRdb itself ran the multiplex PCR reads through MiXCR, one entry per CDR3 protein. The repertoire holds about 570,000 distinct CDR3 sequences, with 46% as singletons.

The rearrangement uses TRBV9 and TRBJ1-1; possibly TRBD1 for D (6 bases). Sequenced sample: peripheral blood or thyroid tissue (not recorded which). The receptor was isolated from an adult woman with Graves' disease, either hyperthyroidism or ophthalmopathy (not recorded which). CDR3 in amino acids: CASRRGQLNTEAFF. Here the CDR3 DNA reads TGTGCCAGTAGAAGAGGACAGCTGAACACTGAAGCTTTCTTT.